A single sample is the source of the 21 T cell receptor beta chains below, sequenced in a study of memory CD4+ T cells and cytomegalovirus serostatus. The sort gate was single viable CD3+CD4+CD8-CD45RO+ cells for memory CD4+ T cells. Measured with immunoSEQ multiplex PCR; TCRdb has only the in-frame clones, and not every one. The sample includes some 45,000 clones, about 70% of them seen just once. The sequenced sample consisted of memory CD4+ T cells from blood. These receptors originate from an adult in good health and CMV-seropositive.

V and J are TRBV5-1 and TRBJ1-1, with D perhaps matching TRBD1 (6 bases). V gave up 6 bases and J gave up 4 bases, with 16 bases separating them. Per the germline V gene, CDR1 is SGHRS and CDR2 is YFSETQ. The CDR3 length is 14 residues. The chain's CDR3 is CASKLTGAGTEAFF. As DNA, the CDR3 is TGCGCCAGCAAATTGACAGGCGCGGGCACTGAAGCTTTCTTT.

V and J are TRBV2 and TRBJ2-5; tentative D call: TRBD2 (6 bases). Germline V gives CDR1 SNHLY, CDR2 FYNNEI. Trimming cost V 3 bases and J 1 base, with 12 bases left between them. The CDR3 is 15 amino acids. The CDR3 sequence is CASSEGLATQETQYF. Written as DNA, the CDR3 is TGTGCCAGCAGTGAGGGGCTAGCGACCCAAGAGACCCAGTACTTC. Full variable domain (rest looked up from reference TRBV2 and TRBJ2-5): EPEVTQTPSHQVTQMGQEVILRCVPISNHLYFYWYRQILGQKVEFLVSFYNNEISEKSEIFDDQFSVERPDGSNFTLKIRSTKLEDSAMYFCASSEGLATQETQYFGPGTRLLVL.

The rearrangement uses TRBV4-1 and TRBJ1-3; 7 nucleotides match TRBD1. There are 18 residues in the CDR3. Per germline, CDR1 MGHRA and CDR2 YSYEKL. V trimming: 1 base; J trimming: 0 bases; junction bases outside the gene matches: 9. This chain's CDR3 is CASSQAAGTADSGNTIYF. In DNA, the CDR3 is TGCGCCAGCAGCCAAGCGGCGGGGACAGCTGACTCTGGAAACACCATATATTTT.

This chain links TRBV4-2 with TRBJ2-3; no clear D gene. From germline, CDR1 is LGHNA and CDR2 YNFKEQ. This CDR3 comprises 13 residues. Trimming took off 4 bases at V and 0 bases at J, with 5 bases between the two ends. The CDR3: CASSPISTDTQYF. Written as DNA, the CDR3 is TGTGCCAGCAGCCCTATTAGCACAGATACGCAGTATTTT.

This chain uses TRBV4-3 with TRBJ1-2; tentatively, D is TRBD1 (5 bases). CDR3 length: 14 amino acids. Germline CDR1 is LGHNA and CDR2 is YSLEER. The V gene lost 0 bases and the J gene lost 8 bases, with 13 bases spanning the gap. The CDR3 reads CASSQEWGSGGYTF. In DNA form, the CDR3 reads TGCGCCAGCAGCCAAGAATGGGGGTCAGGGGGCTACACCTTC.

This chain joins TRBV27 and TRBJ2-1, with 7 bases aligning to TRBD2. Per germline, CDR1 MNHEY and CDR2 SMNVEV (reference sequence). With V trimmed by 8 bases and J by 0 bases, 7 bases remained unmatched. The CDR3 length is 15 residues. CDR3 coding DNA: TGTGCCAGCCAGCGGGGTATAGGCTCCTACAATGAGCAGTTCTTC. This codes for CASQRGIGSYNEQFF.

J is TRBJ2-3 and V is TRBV5-1; D unresolved. Germline values: CDR1 SGHRS, CDR2 YFSETQ. The CDR3 extends over 15 amino acids. The germline V and J ends were trimmed by 0 bases and 0 bases, with 8 bases remaining between them. The CDR3 is CASSLALASTDTQYF. CDR3 sequence (DNA): TGCGCCAGCAGCTTGGCCCTGGCTAGCACAGATACGCAGTATTTT.

This clone was detected only a few times. The CDR3 here is CASSLVLDGGISPEKLFF. CDR3 sequence (DNA): TGTGCCAGCAGCTTGGTGCTGGACGGGGGGATCTCCCCGGAAAAACTGTTTTTT. The genes are TRBV5-8 and TRBJ1-4; a weak D match, TRBD1 (5 bases). There are 18 residues in the CDR3. Trimming took off 0 bases at V and 8 bases at J, with 23 bases between the two ends. Germline values: CDR1 SGHTS, CDR2 YDEGEE.

The chain is built from TRBV14 and TRBJ1-2, with TRBD1 matching over 7 bases. The CDR3 extends over 15 amino acids. Germline V gene sequence: CDR1 SGHDN, CDR2 FVKESK. The junction had 10 bases not matched to a gene; V was cut back by 4 bases and J by 5 bases. The CDR3 region is CASSPGQATGYGYTF. CDR3 sequence (DNA): TGTGCCAGCAGCCCCGGACAGGCCACGGGGTATGGCTACACCTTC.

The V gene is TRBV28, the J gene TRBJ2-3, with TRBD2 identical over 12 bases. Looked up from germline, CDR1 is MDHEN and CDR2 is SYDVKM. The CDR3 runs to 16 residues. With 8 bases clipped from V and 6 bases from J, the junction kept 12 bases outside the gene matches. CDR3 sequence: CASRRLAGDPRDTQYF. Written as DNA, the CDR3 is TGTGCCAGCCGAAGACTAGCGGGGGACCCTCGGGATACGCAGTATTTT. The full variable domain, rest sourced from reference TRBV28 and TRBJ2-3, is DVKVTQSSRYLVKRTGEKVFLECVQDMDHENMFWYRQDPGLGLRLIYFSYDVKMKEKGDIPEGYSVSREKKERFSLILESASTNQTSMYLCASRRLAGDPRDTQYFGPGTRLTVL.

The CDR3 region is CASSTRGPQNEQFF. In DNA, the CDR3 is TGTGCCAGCAGTACAAGAGGGCCACAGAATGAGCAGTTCTTC. The rearrangement uses TRBV6-5 and TRBJ2-1, with D tentatively TRBD2 (5 bases). This CDR3 has 14 amino acids. Trimming cost V 5 bases and J 7 bases, with 15 bases left between them. Germline V CDR1 and CDR2: MNHEY, SVGAGI.

The chain couples TRBV11-2 to TRBJ2-1; the D gene could be TRBD1 or TRBD2 (6 bases each). The germline gives CDR1 SGHAT, CDR2 FQNNGV. This CDR3 comprises 17 residues. V gave up 5 bases and J gave up 4 bases, with 21 bases separating them. CDR3 sequence (DNA): TGTGCCAGCAGCACCATCCGCCGGGGGCGGGGTTACAATGAGCAGTTCTTC. This encodes CASSTIRRGRGYNEQFF.

The J gene is TRBJ2-1, the V gene TRBV6-6, with TRBD1 matching 8 bases. The trim removed 6 bases at V and 9 bases at J, leaving 13 bases unmatched. Per the germline V gene, CDR1 is MNHNY and CDR2 is SVGAGI (reference sequence). The CDR3 contains 15 residues. CDR3 DNA sequence: TGTGCCAGCAGCCACTCCCCGGACAGGGATGGTGAGCAGTTCTTC. Protein: CASSHSPDRDGEQFF.

The chain links TRBV6-1 to TRBJ2-7; tentative D call: TRBD1 (6 bases). The ends were cut back, 8 bases at V and 3 bases at J, with 11 bases in the middle. The CDR3 covers 12 residues. The germline CDR1 and CDR2 sequences are MNHNS and SASEGT. This CDR3 reads CASGGWIYEQYF. CDR3 nucleotide sequence: TGTGCCAGCGGGGGCTGGATCTACGAGCAGTACTTC.

The chain has TRBV7-9 and TRBJ2-3, with 8 nucleotides matching TRBD1. Trimming took 5 bases from V and 2 from J; bases not matched to a gene: 6. The germline V gene encodes CDR1 SEHNR and CDR2 FQNEAQ (reference sequence). CDR3 length equals 15 residues. In DNA form, the CDR3 reads TGTGCCAGCAGCCCCGGGACAGGAGACACAGATACGCAGTATTTT. Protein sequence: CASSPGTGDTDTQYF.

The J gene is TRBJ1-3, the V gene TRBV6-5, with unresolved D. The ends were cut back, 0 bases at V and 4 bases at J, with 10 bases in the middle. Germline-derived CDR1 and CDR2 are MNHEY and SVGAGI. The CDR3 consists of 15 residues. CDR3 residues: CASSYSLQVGNTIYF. Here the CDR3 DNA reads TGTGCCAGCAGTTACTCCCTCCAAGTCGGAAACACCATATATTTT.

This clone turned up a few times. The V and J genes are TRBV9 and TRBJ1-1, with 7 nucleotides matching TRBD1. J lost 7 bases, V lost 0 bases, and 9 bases had no gene match. Germline V gene data show CDR1 as SGDLS and CDR2 as YYNGEE. The CDR3 loop spans 15 amino acids. The CDR3 protein is CASSVAGQMGDEAFF. DNA for the CDR3: TGTGCCAGCAGCGTAGCGGGACAGATGGGGGATGAAGCTTTCTTT.

This chain connects TRBV5-1 to TRBJ1-1; TRBD1 agrees at 9 bases. The CDR3 length is 16 residues. Trimming removed 2 bases from V and 1 base from J; junction bases left unmatched: 6. The germline gives CDR1 SGHRS, CDR2 YFSETQ. The CDR3 DNA follows: TGCGCCAGCAGCTTCGGGACAGGGCCTTCGAACACTGAAGCTTTCTTT. Its translation is CASSFGTGPSNTEAFF. Using reference TRBV5-1 and TRBJ1-1 for the parts outside the CDR3, the full variable domain is KAGVTQTPRYLIKTRGQQVTLSCSPISGHRSVSWYQQTPGQGLQFLFEYFSETQRNKGNFPGRFSGRQFSNSRSEMNVSTLELGDSALYLCASSFGTGPSNTEAFFGQGTRLTVV.

The chain couples TRBV15 to TRBJ2-1; no clear D. CDR1 is LNHNV, CDR2 YYDKDF, per germline (reference sequence). Trimming took 2 bases from V and 4 from J, leaving 9 bases between them. CDR3 length: 14 residues. The CDR3 loop is CATSRRSLYNEQFF. The CDR3 DNA reads as TGTGCCACCAGCAGACGTTCCCTTTACAATGAGCAGTTCTTC.

The chain links TRBV28 to TRBJ1-4; weak D call: TRBD1 (5 bases). CDR1 MDHEN and CDR2 SYDVKM come from the germline V gene. V lost 5 bases and J lost 5, with 15 bases in between. The length of the CDR3 is 15 residues. In DNA, the CDR3 is TGTGCCAGCAGTCTTCCGGGACTGCACAATGAAAAACTGTTTTTT. Translated, it gives CASSLPGLHNEKLFF. Full variable domain (outside the CDR3, taken from reference TRBV28 and TRBJ1-4): DVKVTQSSRYLVKRTGEKVFLECVQDMDHENMFWYRQDPGLGLRLIYFSYDVKMKEKGDIPEGYSVSREKKERFSLILESASTNQTSMYLCASSLPGLHNEKLFFGSGTQLSVL.

The chain links TRBV4-1 to TRBJ1-5, with a weak D call TRBD1 (6 bases). Trimming removed 3 bases from V and 0 bases from J, with 15 bases in between. Germline lookup yields CDR1 MGHRA and CDR2 YSYEKL. The CDR3 runs 17 residues. The CDR3 DNA follows: TGCGCCAGCAGCCATCGTGTACAGGGCCGTAGCAATCAGCCCCAGCATTTT. Translated, it gives CASSHRVQGRSNQPQHF.